This T cell receptor (beta chain) appears in the sequencing data of a study of radiation and T cells in renal cell carcinoma. The data were produced by immunoSEQ multiplex PCR, yet TCRdb's version contains in-frame clones alone and is incomplete. The sample consists of about 130,000 clones, over 75% of them appearing once. The CDR3 sequence is 14 residues long. V lost 5 bases and J lost 2; bases outside the gene matches: 4. Per germline, CDR1 MNHEY and CDR2 SVGAGI. Documented time point: blood 2 weeks post-SBRT. Treatment indicated: 15 Gy SBRT to primary tumor, nephrectomy 4 weeks later. The receptor's source is a man aged 45-65 years with renal cell carcinoma. The rearrangement links TRBV6-5 to TRBJ1-1; 8 bases are shared with TRBD1. The material sequenced was blood, taken from a patient whose treatment included radiotherapy and nephrectomy. CDR3 nucleotides: TGTGCCAGCAGTCCCGACAGGGGAAACACTGAAGCTTTCTTT. Translating gives CASSPDRGNTEAFF.